This record concerns one T cell receptor beta chain sequence. The antigen remains undetermined. Graves' hyperthyroidism without ophthalmopathy progression within 18 months was termed stable. With a duration under 2 months, the hyperthyroidism was newly diagnosed in patients aged 18 to 65. PBMCs were sourced from more than 9 ml fresh peripheral blood. Researchers amplified the TCR beta CDR3 regions from RNA transcripts. The HTBI set primed first-round TCR CDR3 RT-PCR. Each CDR3 protein gets one entry after TCRdb re-called the multiplex PCR reads with MiXCR. The profile shows 250,000 to 300,000 distinct CDR3 sequences, about 13% of them singletons. These data come from a study of T cells in Graves' hyperthyroidism and ophthalmopathy. Germline assignment: CDR1 SGHNT and CDR2 YYREEE (reference sequence). Trimming cost V 0 bases and J 10 bases; bases outside gene matches: 2. The CDR3 has 14 amino acids. Study results and caveats: Among clonotypes expanded in thyroid above 0.001, most were also found in blood.

This receptor was identified in a woman between 40 and 55 years old with Graves' hyperthyroidism. The specimen was blood. The rearrangement uses TRBV5-4 and TRBJ2-1; TRBD2 matches 12 bases. The CDR3 nucleotides read TGTGCCAGCAGCTTGGCACTAGCGGGAGGCGAGCAGTTCTTC. It is translated as CASSLALAGGEQFF.